The rows below give T cell receptor beta chains drawn from one sample of a study of blood T cell repertoires in COVID-19. Produced via immunoSEQ multiplex PCR; TCRdb's table is partial and in-frame only. The sample lists fewer than 200,000 clones, 84% occurring once. The specimen sequenced was PBMCs or T cells enriched from blood (not recorded which). The origin of the receptors is a young woman who had been exposed to COVID-19. CDR3s include the opening cysteine and the closing phenylalanine or tryptophan. The order of the fields is D gene, clone size, J gene, V gene, CDR3 length, CDR3 DNA, CDR3 protein. A D gene is named only where the DNA matches it firmly. Some rows mark clone size as missing; the rest say once, few, many or name a class of expanded clone.

>NA|NA|TRBJ1-2|TRBV4-1|14
TGCGCCAGCAGCCAAGATCGGGCAGGGTATGGCTACACCTTC
CASSQDRAGYGYTF
>TRBD2|NA|TRBJ2-7|TRBV5-5|15
TGTGCCAGCAGCTTGTCTAGCGGGGGGGCGAAAGAGCAGTACTTC
CASSLSSGGAKEQYF
>NA|NA|TRBJ1-4|TRBV19|14
TGTGCCAGTAGTACCGGACAGAGTAATGAAAAACTGTTTTTT
CASSTGQSNEKLFF
>NA|NA|TRBJ2-2|TRBV10-1|16
TGCGCCAGCAGTGAGGTTGTAACTAGCTTGGCCGGGGAGCTGTTTTTT
CASSEVVTSLAGELFF
>NA|NA|TRBJ1-2|TRBV6-5|15
TGTGCCAGCAGCAGGAGTGCAGAGGGAGGAGATGGCTACACCTTC
CASSRSAEGGDGYTF
>TRBD2|once|TRBJ2-5|TRBV10-3|17
TGTGCCATCAGTGAGTTCTCCAGACTAGCGGGGCAAGAGACCCAGTACTTC
CAISEFSRLAGQETQYF
>NA|NA|TRBJ2-3|TRBV14|15
TGTGCCAGCAGCCTTAGCGGAATCCGCACAGATACGCAGTATTTT
CASSLSGIRTDTQYF
>TRBD1|NA|TRBJ1-3|TRBV5-4|16
TGTGCCAGCAGCCCCGGGACAGGGGTCCCTGGAAACACCATATATTTT
CASSPGTGVPGNTIYF
>TRBD2|NA|TRBJ2-7|TRBV7-2|15
TGTGCCAGCAGCTTAGTCGGGACTAGCGAGCGCGAGCAGTACTTC
CASSLVGTSEREQYF
>NA|NA|TRBJ2-7|TRBV2|12
TGTGCCAGCAATAACAGGGTATACGAGCAGTACTTC
CASNNRVYEQYF
>TRBD1|NA|TRBJ1-6|TRBV7-2|15
TGTGCCAGCAGCTCGACCGGGACAGAGGTTTCACCCCTCCACTTT
CASSSTGTEVSPLHF
>TRBD1|once|TRBJ1-6|TRBV5-6|16
TGTGCCAGCAGATTCAGGGGGACGGGAGTGGGTTCACCCCTCCACTTT
CASRFRGTGVGSPLHF
>NA|few|TRBJ1-1|TRBV19|15
TGTGCCAGTAGTCCGAGGCAGAACTCGAACACTGAAGCTTTCTTT
CASSPRQNSNTEAFF
>NA|few|TRBJ1-5|TRBV25-1|14
TGTGCCAGCAGTGATTCAGGGGGCAATCAGCCCCAGCATTTT
CASSDSGGNQPQHF
>NA|NA|TRBJ1-1|TRBV7-2|14
TGTGCCAGCAGCTTCTCCACCCCGGGCACTGAAGCTTTCTTT
CASSFSTPGTEAFF
>NA|NA|TRBJ2-7|TRBV3-1/TRBV3-2|13
TGTGCCAGCAGTGAAGGGCTAGCCCACGAGCAGTACTTC
CASSEGLAHEQYF
>TRBD1|NA|TRBJ1-6|TRBV7-2|16
TGTGCCAGCAGCTTAGTCCCGGGACAGGGTTATTCACCCCTCCACTTT
CASSLVPGQGYSPLHF
>NA|few|TRBJ1-2|TRBV11-2|12
TGTGCCAGCAGCGAAACTTCTTATGGCTACACCTTC
CASSETSYGYTF
>TRBD2|once|TRBJ2-1|TRBV6-2/TRBV6-3|17
TGTGCCAGCAGCCCGACTAGCGGGGGGACCTTTACCAATGAGCAGTTCTTC
CASSPTSGGTFTNEQFF
>NA|once|TRBJ2-5|TRBV13|11
TGTGCCAGCAAGCGAGGAGAGACCCAGTACTTC
CASKRGETQYF
>NA|NA|TRBJ1-5|TRBV5-4|13
TGTGCCAGCAGCCCCGGGAGCAATCAGCCCCAGCATTTT
CASSPGSNQPQHF
>NA|NA|TRBJ2-3|TRBV7-7|14
TGTGCCAGCAGCTTCGTGCGGGACCCAGATACGCAGTATTTT
CASSFVRDPDTQYF
>TRBD2|NA|TRBJ2-5|TRBV7-2|15
TGTGCCAGCAGCCCGACTAGCGGGGCCCAAGAGACCCAGTACTTC
CASSPTSGAQETQYF
>NA|NA|TRBJ2-3|TRBV11-2|13
TGTGCCAGCAGCTACGGAGCATCGGATACGCAGTATTTT
CASSYGASDTQYF
>TRBD1|NA|TRBJ1-2|TRBV7-9|15
TGTGCCAGCAGCTTAGGGGGGACAGAACTCTATGGCTACACCTTC
CASSLGGTELYGYTF
>NA|once|TRBJ1-1|TRBV6-5|14
TGTGCCAGCAGACAAATGCGGCGGAACACTGAAGCTTTCTTT
CASRQMRRNTEAFF
>NA|NA|TRBJ1-3|TRBV3-1/TRBV3-2|16
TGTGCCAGCAGCCAAGAGGGCGTCCTCTCTGGAAACACCATATATTTT
CASSQEGVLSGNTIYF
>TRBD1|NA|TRBJ1-2|TRBV29-1|16
TGCAGCGTTTCCCAAGGGACAGGGGACAAGAACTATGGCTACACCTTC
CSVSQGTGDKNYGYTF
>TRBD2|NA|TRBJ2-1|TRBV9|13
TGTGCCAGCAGCGTGACTAGCGAGAATGAGCAGTTCTTC
CASSVTSENEQFF
>NA|NA|TRBJ2-6|TRBV19|17
TGTGCCAGTAGTATGACGGTAGGACTCTCTGGGGCCAACGTCCTGACTTTC
CASSMTVGLSGANVLTF
>TRBD1|NA|TRBJ2-5|TRBV19|15
TGTGCCAGTAGTTCGGGCTATAGACAGGGGGAGACCCAGTACTTC
CASSSGYRQGETQYF
>NA|once|TRBJ2-7|TRBV12-5|13
TGTGCTAGTGTCTCGGGCAGGGCCAACGAGCAGTACTTC
CASVSGRANEQYF
>NA|once|TRBJ2-2|TRBV18|17
TGTGCCAGCTCATTGCAACAGGGCCGAGGTTACACCGGGGAGCTGTTTTTT
CASSLQQGRGYTGELFF
>NA|NA|TRBJ1-1|TRBV11-2|12
TGTGCCAGCAGTCGCGGTGACACTGAAGCTTTCTTT
CASSRGDTEAFF
>TRBD1|few|TRBJ1-1|TRBV18|14
TGTGCCAGCTCACCTAGAGACAGGGGTACTGAAGCTTTCTTT
CASSPRDRGTEAFF
>NA|NA|TRBJ2-1|TRBV30|12
TGTGCCTGGAGTGTAGTCCAGTACGAGCGGTTCTTC
CAWSVVQYERFF
>NA|once|TRBJ1-1|TRBV2|13
TGTGCCAGCAGACAGAGGAGGGGCCCTGAAGCTTTCTTT
CASRQRRGPEAFF
>NA|NA|TRBJ1-4|TRBV7-8|17
TGTGCCAGCAGCGTGACAAAGGACAGTGCAGCTAATGAAAAACTGTTTTTT
CASSVTKDSAANEKLFF
>NA|NA|TRBJ2-5|TRBV3-1/TRBV3-2|15
TGTGCCAGCAGCCACGCGGGGGCACTTCAAGAGACCCAGTACTTC
CASSHAGALQETQYF
>NA|NA|TRBJ1-6|TRBV29-1|14
TGCAGCGTTGGAGAGAGCTCCTATAATTCACCCCTCCACTTT
CSVGESSYNSPLHF
>NA|few|TRBJ1-2|TRBV6-5|16
TGTGCCAGCAGTTTCGGCAGGGGTAATGCTAACTATGGCTACACCTTC
CASSFGRGNANYGYTF
>NA|few|TRBJ1-2|TRBV6-5|15
TGTGCCAGCAGTTACCAAGGCGGGGACGGCTATGGCTACACCTTC
CASSYQGGDGYGYTF
>TRBD1|NA|TRBJ2-2|TRBV5-4|15
TGTGCCAGCAGCAAGGGACAGGGGAACACCGGGGAGCTGTTTTTT
CASSKGQGNTGELFF
>NA|NA|TRBJ2-1|TRBV9|15
TGTGCCAGCAGCGCGTCGGGACTTTCATACAATGAGCAGTTCTTC
CASSASGLSYNEQFF
>NA|NA|TRBJ2-6|TRBV7-9|18
TGTGCCAGCAAGAGATCGGGGTCGGGGAGCTCTGGGGCCAACGTCCTGACTTTC
CASKRSGSGSSGANVLTF
>NA|NA|TRBJ1-4|TRBV25-1|15
TGTGCCAGCAGTGCTCCGGGGGGGTCAGGAGAAAAACTGTTTTTT
CASSAPGGSGEKLFF
>NA|NA|TRBJ2-5|TRBV6-4|13
TGTGCCAGCAGTCCGGACAGTCAAGAGACCCAGTACTTC
CASSPDSQETQYF
>NA|NA|TRBJ2-3|TRBV2|13
TGTGCCAGCCTGGAGGGGGCCAGAGATACGCAGTATTTT
CASLEGARDTQYF